This T cell receptor beta chain was retrieved from a study of blood T cell repertoires in COVID-19. V lost 4 bases to trimming and J lost 5 bases; unmatched junction nucleotides: 3. CDR1 is SGHTA and CDR2 is FQGTGA in the germline V gene. The CDR3 consists of 13 residues. As to this clone: Other DNA variants within this sample encode the same CDR3.

Per the authors' pipeline: Counts of nucleated cells, estimated from reference gene primer amplification, were obtained. TCRdb's table, derived via immunoSEQ multiplex PCR, lists solely in-frame clones and lacks some. The DNA was the basis for D and trimming; V, J and clone size are from that table. The table includes roughly 410,000 clones, more than 75% detected once. The rearrangement links TRBV7-3 to TRBJ1-1; TRBD1 aligns across 8 bases. Sequencing used peripheral blood. The sequence derives from a woman aged 60-75 years with COVID-19, enrolled during active disease. CDR3 protein: CASSSDRGTEAFF. CDR3 DNA sequence: TGTGCCAGCAGCTCAGACAGGGGAACTGAAGCTTTCTTT. The whole variable domain, filled in from reference TRBV7-3 and TRBJ1-1, reads GAGVSQTPSNKVTEKGKYVELRCDPISGHTALYWYRQSLGQGPEFLIYFQGTGAADDSGLPNDRFFAVRPEGSVSTLKIQRTERGDSAVYLCASSSDRGTEAFFGQGTRLTVV.